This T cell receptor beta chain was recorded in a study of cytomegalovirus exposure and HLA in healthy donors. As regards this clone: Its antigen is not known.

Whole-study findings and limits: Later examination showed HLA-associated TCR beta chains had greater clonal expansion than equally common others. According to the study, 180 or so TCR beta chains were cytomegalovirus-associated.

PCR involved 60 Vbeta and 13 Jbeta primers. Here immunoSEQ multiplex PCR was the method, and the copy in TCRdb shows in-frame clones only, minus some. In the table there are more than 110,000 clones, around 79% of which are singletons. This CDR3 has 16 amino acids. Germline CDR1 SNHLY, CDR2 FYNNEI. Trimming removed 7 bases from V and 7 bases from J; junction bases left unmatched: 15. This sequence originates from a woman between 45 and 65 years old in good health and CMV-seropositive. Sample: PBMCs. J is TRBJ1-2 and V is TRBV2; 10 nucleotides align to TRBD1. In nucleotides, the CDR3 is TGTGCCAGCACCCTCGTCCCGGGACAGGGGACGTCTGGCTACACCTTC. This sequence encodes CASTLVPGQGTSGYTF.